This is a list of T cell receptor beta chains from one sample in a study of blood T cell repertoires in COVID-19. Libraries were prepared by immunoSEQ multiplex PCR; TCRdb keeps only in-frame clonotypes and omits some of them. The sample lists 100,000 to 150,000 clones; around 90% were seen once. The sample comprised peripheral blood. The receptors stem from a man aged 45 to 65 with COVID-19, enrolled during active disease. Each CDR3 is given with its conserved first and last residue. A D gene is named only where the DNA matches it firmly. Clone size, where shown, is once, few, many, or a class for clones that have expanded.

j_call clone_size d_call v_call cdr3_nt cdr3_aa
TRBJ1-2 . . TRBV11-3 TGTGCCAGCAGCTTAGGATACCGGGACAACTCTAACTATGGCTACACCTTC CASSLGYRDNSNYGYTF
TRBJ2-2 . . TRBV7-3 TGTGCCAGCAGCTTAAGGCCAACGAACACCGGGGAGCTGTTTTTT CASSLRPTNTGELFF
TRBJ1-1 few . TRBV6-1 TGTGCCAGCAGTGATTTCGACAGAGAAGCTTTCTTT CASSDFDREAFF
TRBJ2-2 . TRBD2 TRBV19 TGTGCCAGTAGTCTTAGCGGGATATCCTTGCGGGAGCTGTTTTTT CASSLSGISLRELFF
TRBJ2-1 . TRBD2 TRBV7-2 TGTGCCAGCAGACCCTATAGCGGGAATGAGCAGTTCTTC CASRPYSGNEQFF
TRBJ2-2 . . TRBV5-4 TGTGCCAGCAGTAAAGACATCACCGGGGAGCTGTTTTTT CASSKDITGELFF
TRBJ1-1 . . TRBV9 TGTGCCAGCAGCGACCGACAGTATTTGAACACTGAAGCTTTCTTT CASSDRQYLNTEAFF
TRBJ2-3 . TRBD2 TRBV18 TGTGCCAGCTCACCACCCGCTAGCGGGAGTATTCTAGATACGCAGTATTTT CASSPPASGSILDTQYF
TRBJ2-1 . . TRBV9 TGTGCCAGCACTACTAGTCTCTCCTACAATGAGCAGTTCTTC CASTTSLSYNEQFF
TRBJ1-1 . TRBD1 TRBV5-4 TGTGCCAGCAGCTCACCGGGACAGGGGAGAGCTTTCTTT CASSSPGQGRAFF
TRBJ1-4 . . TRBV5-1 TGCGCCAGCAGCGCATCCGGGACGGGAGATGAAAAACTGTTTTTT CASSASGTGDEKLFF
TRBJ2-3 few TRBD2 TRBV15 TGTGCCACCAGCAGATTCCTAGCGGGACGAGGAGATACGCAGTATTTT CATSRFLAGRGDTQYF
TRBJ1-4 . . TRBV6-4 TGTGCCAGCAGTTGGCGGAAAAGTGAAAAACTGTTTTTT CASSWRKSEKLFF
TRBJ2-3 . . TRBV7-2 TGTGCCAGCAGCTTCAATCCAGCGGATACGCAGTATTTT CASSFNPADTQYF
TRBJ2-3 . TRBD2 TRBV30 TGTGCCTGGAGTGTGGGGGGGGCAGATACGCAGTATTTT CAWSVGGADTQYF
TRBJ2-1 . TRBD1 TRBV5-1 TGCGCCAGCAGCTTGAGGGGGCATGAGCAGTTCTTC CASSLRGHEQFF
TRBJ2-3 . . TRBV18 TGTGCCAGCTCAACGCGGACAGTCACAGATACGCAGTATTTT CASSTRTVTDTQYF
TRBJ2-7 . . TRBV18 TGTGCCAGCTCACCACGAGGGCCAAGGGAGGTTTACGAGCAGTACTTC CASSPRGPREVYEQYF
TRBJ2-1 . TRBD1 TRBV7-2 TGTGCCAGCAGCTTAGCGGGACAGGGGGGGTCCAATGAGCAGTTCTTC CASSLAGQGGSNEQFF
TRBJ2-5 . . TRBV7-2 TGTGCCAGCGGGAGACTAGTGCAAGAGACCCAGTACTTC CASGRLVQETQYF
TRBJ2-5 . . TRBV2 TGTGCCAGCAGTGGGGCAGGGGCGACCCAGTACTTC CASSGAGATQYF
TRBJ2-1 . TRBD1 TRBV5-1 TGCGCCAGCAGCAGGGGACAGGGGGTTGATGAGCAGTTCTTC CASSRGQGVDEQFF